The rows below give T cell receptor beta chains drawn from one sample of a study of T cell clonotyping in hematopoietic cell transplantation. Clones were sequenced by immunoSEQ multiplex PCR, and TCRdb holds only the in-frame ones, with some missing. The data contain roughly 29,000 clones, roughly nine tenths of them singletons. This material consisted of PBMCs, taken 100 days after allogeneic stem cell transplant. Receptor source: a female patient aged 50-60 years who had an allogeneic stem cell transplant from a related donor, so the T cells may come from the graft donor. Some clones in this sample may be carry-over from other donors' samples. Both conserved end residues are part of each CDR3. The D gene is left open where the match is weak. Clone sizes are given selectively: once, few, many, or a class where the clone is expanded.

. TRBJ2-7 . 14 TRBV7-6 TGTGCCAGCAGCCCCATGGCGCTCCACTACGAGCAGTACTTC CASSPMALHYEQYF
TRBD1 TRBJ1-2 . 12 TRBV29-1 TGCAGCGTAGGCGACAGGGACTATGGCTACACCTTC CSVGDRDYGYTF
. TRBJ2-7 once 12 TRBV7-2 TGTGCCAGCAGCTCCTACAAATTCCTACAGTACTTC CASSSYKFLQYF
TRBD1 TRBJ2-1 . 17 TRBV27 TGTGCCAGCAGTTCCCGGACAGGTGTCGTCCCTAAGAATGAGCAGTTCTTC CASSSRTGVVPKNEQFF
TRBD1 TRBJ2-2 . 15 TRBV5-1 TGCGCCAGCAGCTTTCGTCAGGGGGCTGGCGGGGAGCTGTTTTTT CASSFRQGAGGELFF
TRBD2 TRBJ2-1 . 17 TRBV27 TGTGCCAGCAGTGGATCGACTAGCGGGGCGTCCTACAATGAGCAGTTCTTC CASSGSTSGASYNEQFF
TRBD1 TRBJ2-1 . 15 TRBV7-2 TGTGCCAGCAGCGCTTCGGGACAGATATACAATGAGCAGTTCTTC CASSASGQIYNEQFF
. TRBJ2-1 . 15 TRBV19 TGTGCCAGTAGCCTCGGGGGGCATGGATACAATGAGCAGTTCTTC CASSLGGHGYNEQFF
. TRBJ2-3 . 14 TRBV9 TGTGCCAGCAGCCCCCACTTAGAGGCGTATACGCAGTATTTT CASSPHLEAYTQYF
. TRBJ2-3 . 14 TRBV18 TGTGCCAGCTCACCACCATCCATTCTAGATACGCAGTATTTT CASSPPSILDTQYF
TRBD1 TRBJ2-5 . 15 TRBV7-7 TGTGCCAGCAGCCCGACTGGGACAGGACAAGAGACCCAGTACTTC CASSPTGTGQETQYF
. TRBJ1-5 . 14 TRBV2 TGTGCCAGCAGTGCCTCACAACGCAATCAGCCCCAGCATTTT CASSASQRNQPQHF
TRBD1 TRBJ1-4 . 15 TRBV7-2 TGTGCCAGCAGCTATTCCGGGACAGGGCATGAAAAACTGTTTTTT CASSYSGTGHEKLFF
. TRBJ2-7 . 15 TRBV18 TGTGCCAGCTCACCCTCGGGACTCCAGACCTACGAGCAGTACTTC CASSPSGLQTYEQYF
. TRBJ1-1 . 14 TRBV11-2 TGTGCCAGTATCCAGACAGGAGGGGGCACTGAAGCTTTCTTT CASIQTGGGTEAFF
. TRBJ1-3 . 13 TRBV5-6 TGTGCCAGCAGCTCCGGGTTTGGAAACACCATATATTTT CASSSGFGNTIYF
TRBD1 TRBJ1-4 once 17 TRBV4-2 TGTGCCAGCAGCCCAAGTGCGACAGGGGGTGCCCCAGGGGAACTGTTTTTT CASSPSATGGAPGELFF
TRBD2 TRBJ2-3 . 16 TRBV5-8 TGTGCCAGCAGCTTGGGGGGGACGGCGGGGGCAGATACGCAGTATTTT CASSLGGTAGADTQYF
. TRBJ2-7 . 15 TRBV5-1 TGCGCCAGCAGCTTGGCGCGGTCAGGGACCAACGAGCAGTACTTC CASSLARSGTNEQYF
. TRBJ1-1 . 17 TRBV5-1 TGCGCCAGCAGCCCAACGCTTGGGCTAGGGATGGGCACTGAAGCTTTCTTT CASSPTLGLGMGTEAFF
. TRBJ2-3 few 15 TRBV9 TGTGCCAGCAGCGGTACTTCCTCGAGCACAGATACGCAGTATTTT CASSGTSSSTDTQYF
. TRBJ2-7 . 13 TRBV21-1 TGTGCCAGCAGCGTCTGGGGAGGCTCCGAGCAGTACTTC CASSVWGGSEQYF
. TRBJ1-1 . 14 TRBV5-1 TGCGCCAGCAGCTTGCTCGGGGGGGACACTGAAGCTTTCTTT CASSLLGGDTEAFF
. TRBJ1-2 . 13 TRBV5-6 TGTGCCAGCAGGCCCACAGGGCCGAATGGCTACACCTTC CASRPTGPNGYTF
. TRBJ1-5 once 14 TRBV11-2 TGTGCCAGCAGCTTAGGGTATAGCAATCAGCCCCAGCATTTT CASSLGYSNQPQHF
. TRBJ2-2 . 16 TRBV4-1 TGCGCCAGCAGCCTTCGGGGGGCCTTGAGTACCGGGGAGCTGTTTTTT CASSLRGALSTGELFF
. TRBJ1-2 . 13 TRBV7-6 TGTGCCAGCAGCCCCGGAACAGGGAGAGGCTACACCTTC CASSPGTGRGYTF
. TRBJ2-7 . 16 TRBV15 TGTGCCACCAGCAGAGTGCCTGGCGGAAGCTCCTACGAGCAGTACTTC CATSRVPGGSSYEQYF
. TRBJ1-5 . 14 TRBV28 TGTGCCAGCAGTTTATTAGCAGGGATGCAGCCCCAGCATTTT CASSLLAGMQPQHF
TRBD1 TRBJ2-3 . 15 TRBV18 TGTGCCAGCTCACCAGGACAGGGGGTGGCAGATACGCAGTATTTT CASSPGQGVADTQYF
. TRBJ1-3 . 15 TRBV19 TGTGCCAGTAGTGCCACAGGTTACTCTGGAAACACCATATATTTT CASSATGYSGNTIYF
TRBD1 TRBJ1-1 . 12 TRBV9 TGTGCCAGCAGCCACGACAGGGGAGAAGCTTTCTTT CASSHDRGEAFF
. TRBJ2-7 . 14 TRBV27 TGTGCCAGCAGTCCTGGCCCAGGGGTACACGAGCAGTACTTC CASSPGPGVHEQYF
. TRBJ2-3 . 14 TRBV11-3 TGTGCCAGCAGCAGGGGGTCGGTGGGAGATACGCAGTATTTT CASSRGSVGDTQYF
. TRBJ2-6 . 15 TRBV6-6 TGTGCCAGCAGACCAGGTACGGCTGGGGCCAACGTCCTGACTTTC CASRPGTAGANVLTF
. TRBJ1-5 . 16 TRBV7-6 TGTGCCAGCAGCTTAGCGCCGAGAGGGACTAATCAGCCCCAGCATTTT CASSLAPRGTNQPQHF
TRBD1 TRBJ1-2 . 15 TRBV11-2 TGTGCCAGCAGCGCTTCAGGGGGCAGAAACTATGGCTACACCTTC CASSASGGRNYGYTF
. TRBJ1-4 . 15 TRBV6-1 TGTGCCAGCAGTTTATCCACCTCAACTAATGAAAAACTGTTTTTT CASSLSTSTNEKLFF
TRBD1 TRBJ2-7 . 13 TRBV23-1 TGCGCCAGCGAGCCGGGACAGGACTACGAGCAGTACTTC CASEPGQDYEQYF
. TRBJ2-3 once 13 TRBV7-8 TGTGCCAGCAGAAGAGGTGGCGCAGATACGCAGTATTTT CASRRGGADTQYF
. TRBJ2-7 . 12 TRBV15 TGTGCCACCAGCAGAGGTCTCCGCGAGCAGTACTTC CATSRGLREQYF